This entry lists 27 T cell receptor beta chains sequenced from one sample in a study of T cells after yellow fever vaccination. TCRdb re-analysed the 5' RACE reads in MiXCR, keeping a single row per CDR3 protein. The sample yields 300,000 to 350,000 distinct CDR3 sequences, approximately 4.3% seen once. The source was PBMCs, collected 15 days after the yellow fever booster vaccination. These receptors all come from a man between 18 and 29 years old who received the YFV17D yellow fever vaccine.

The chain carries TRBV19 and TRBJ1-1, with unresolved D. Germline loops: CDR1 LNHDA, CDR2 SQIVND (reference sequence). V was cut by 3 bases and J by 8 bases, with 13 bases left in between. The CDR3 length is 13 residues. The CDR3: CASSMLLDGEAFF. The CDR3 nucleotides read TGTGCCAGTAGTATGCTCCTGGACGGGGAAGCTTTCTTT.

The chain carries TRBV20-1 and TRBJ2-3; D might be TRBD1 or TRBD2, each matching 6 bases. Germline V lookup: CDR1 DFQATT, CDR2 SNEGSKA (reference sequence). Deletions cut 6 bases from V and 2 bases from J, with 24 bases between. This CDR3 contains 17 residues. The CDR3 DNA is TGCAGTGCCGACCCAACGACTAGAGGGGGGCCCACAGATACGCAGTATTTT. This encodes CSADPTTRGGPTDTQYF.

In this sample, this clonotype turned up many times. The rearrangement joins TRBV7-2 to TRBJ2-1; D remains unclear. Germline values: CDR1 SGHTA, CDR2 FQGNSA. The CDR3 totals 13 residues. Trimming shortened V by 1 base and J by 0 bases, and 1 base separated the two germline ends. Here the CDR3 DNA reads TGTGCCAGCAGCTTAGGCTCCTACAATGAGCAGTTCTTC. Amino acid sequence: CASSLGSYNEQFF.

Here the CDR3 reads CASSFGGIGNQPQHF. The CDR3 DNA reads as TGTGCCAGCAGCTTCGGAGGTATTGGCAATCAGCCCCAGCATTTT. The chain is built from TRBV5-6 and TRBJ1-5; D not resolved. Trimming took 2 bases from V and 2 from J, leaving 11 bases between them. The CDR3 covers 15 residues. Germline loops: CDR1 SGHDT, CDR2 YYEEEE.

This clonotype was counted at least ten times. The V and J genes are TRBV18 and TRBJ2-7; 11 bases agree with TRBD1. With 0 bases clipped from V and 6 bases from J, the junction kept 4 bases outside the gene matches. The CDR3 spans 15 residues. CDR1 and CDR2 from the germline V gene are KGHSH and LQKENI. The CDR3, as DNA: TGTGCCAGCTCACCACCGGTGGGGACAGGGGGCGAGCAGTACGTC. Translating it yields CASSPPVGTGGEQYV.

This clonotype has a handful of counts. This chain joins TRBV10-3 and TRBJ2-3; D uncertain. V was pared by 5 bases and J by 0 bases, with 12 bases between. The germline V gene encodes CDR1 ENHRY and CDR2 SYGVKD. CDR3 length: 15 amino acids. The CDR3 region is CAISLRTGSTDTQYF. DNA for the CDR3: TGTGCCATCAGTCTGAGGACCGGGAGCACAGATACGCAGTATTTT.

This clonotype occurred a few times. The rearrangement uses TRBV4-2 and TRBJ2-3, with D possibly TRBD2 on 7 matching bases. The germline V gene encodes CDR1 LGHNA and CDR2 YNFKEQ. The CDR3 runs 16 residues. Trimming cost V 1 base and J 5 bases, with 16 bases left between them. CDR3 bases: TGTGCCAGCAGCCAAGGCACGGGGGGCCAGGGAGATACGCAGTATTTT. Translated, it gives CASSQGTGGQGDTQYF.

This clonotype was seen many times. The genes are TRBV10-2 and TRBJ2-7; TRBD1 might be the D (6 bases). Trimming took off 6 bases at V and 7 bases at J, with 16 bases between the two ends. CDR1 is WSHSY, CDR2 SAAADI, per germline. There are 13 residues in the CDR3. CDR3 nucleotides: TGCGCCAGCAGGTGGGACACCCTGGGGGAGCAGTACTTC. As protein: CASRWDTLGEQYF.

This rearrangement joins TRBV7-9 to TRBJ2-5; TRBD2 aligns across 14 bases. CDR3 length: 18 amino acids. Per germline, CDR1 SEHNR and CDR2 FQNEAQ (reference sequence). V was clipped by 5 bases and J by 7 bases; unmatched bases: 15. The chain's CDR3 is CASSPSGLAGVSRGTQYF. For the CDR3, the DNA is TGTGCCAGCAGCCCCTCGGGACTAGCGGGGGTCTCACGTGGGACCCAGTACTTC.

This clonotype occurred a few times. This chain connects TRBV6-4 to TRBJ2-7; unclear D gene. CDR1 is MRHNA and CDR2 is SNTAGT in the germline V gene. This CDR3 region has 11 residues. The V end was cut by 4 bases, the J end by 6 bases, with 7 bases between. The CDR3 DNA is TGTGCCAGCAGTGGGAAGGGCGAGCAGTACTTC. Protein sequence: CASSGKGEQYF.

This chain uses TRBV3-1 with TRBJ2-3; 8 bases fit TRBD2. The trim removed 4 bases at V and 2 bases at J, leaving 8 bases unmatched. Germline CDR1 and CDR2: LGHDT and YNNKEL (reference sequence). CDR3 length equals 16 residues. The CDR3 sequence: CASSRVAGPHTDTQYF. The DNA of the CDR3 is TGTGCCAGCAGCCGGGTAGCGGGGCCACACACAGATACGCAGTATTTT.

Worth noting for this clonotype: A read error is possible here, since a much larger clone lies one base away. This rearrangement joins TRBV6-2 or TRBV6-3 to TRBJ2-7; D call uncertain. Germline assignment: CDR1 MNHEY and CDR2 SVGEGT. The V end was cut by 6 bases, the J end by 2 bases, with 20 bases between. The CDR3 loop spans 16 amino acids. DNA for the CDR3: TGTGCCAGCAGCCCGTTTCCCGGGTCACATCCCTACGAGCAGTACTTC. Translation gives CASSPFPGSHPYEQYF.

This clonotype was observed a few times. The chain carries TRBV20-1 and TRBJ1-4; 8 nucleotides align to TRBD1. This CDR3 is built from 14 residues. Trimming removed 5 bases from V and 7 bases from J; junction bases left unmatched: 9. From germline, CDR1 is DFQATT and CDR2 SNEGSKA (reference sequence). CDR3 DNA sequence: TGCAGTGCTCCACCGCGGCAGGGGGCTGAAAAACTGTTTTTT. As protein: CSAPPRQGAEKLFF.

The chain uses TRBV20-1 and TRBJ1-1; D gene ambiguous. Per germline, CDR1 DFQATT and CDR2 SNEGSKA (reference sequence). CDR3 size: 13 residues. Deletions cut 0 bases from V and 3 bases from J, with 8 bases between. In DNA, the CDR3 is TGCAGTGCTAGAGATCGTTCAGACACTGAAGCTTTCTTT. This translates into CSARDRSDTEAFF.

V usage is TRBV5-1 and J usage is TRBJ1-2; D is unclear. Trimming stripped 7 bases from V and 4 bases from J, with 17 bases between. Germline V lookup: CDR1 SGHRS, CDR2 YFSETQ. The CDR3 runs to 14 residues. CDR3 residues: CASSSNSDFYGYTF. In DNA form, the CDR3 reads TGCGCCAGCTCTTCTAACAGTGATTTCTATGGCTACACCTTC. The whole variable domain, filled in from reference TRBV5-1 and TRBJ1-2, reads KAGVTQTPRYLIKTRGQQVTLSCSPISGHRSVSWYQQTPGQGLQFLFEYFSETQRNKGNFPGRFSGRQFSNSRSEMNVSTLELGDSALYLCASSSNSDFYGYTFGSGTRLTVV.

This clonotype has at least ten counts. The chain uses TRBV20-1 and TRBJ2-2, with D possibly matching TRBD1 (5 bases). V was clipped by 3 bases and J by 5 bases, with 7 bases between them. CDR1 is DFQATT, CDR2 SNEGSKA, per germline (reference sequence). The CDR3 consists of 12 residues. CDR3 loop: CSARRQTGELFF. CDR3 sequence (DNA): TGCAGTGCTAGGAGACAGACCGGGGAGCTGTTTTTT.

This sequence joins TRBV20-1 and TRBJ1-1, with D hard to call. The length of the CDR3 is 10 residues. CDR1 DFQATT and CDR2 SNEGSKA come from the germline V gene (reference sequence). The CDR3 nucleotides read TGCAGACCATACGGCACTGAAGCTTTCTTT. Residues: CRPYGTEAFF.

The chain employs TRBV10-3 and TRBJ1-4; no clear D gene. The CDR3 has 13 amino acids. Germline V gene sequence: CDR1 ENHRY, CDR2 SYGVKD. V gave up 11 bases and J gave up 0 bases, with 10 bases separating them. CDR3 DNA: TGTGCCTCGTCAGAGGCAACTAATGAAAAACTGTTTTTT. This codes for CASSEATNEKLFF.

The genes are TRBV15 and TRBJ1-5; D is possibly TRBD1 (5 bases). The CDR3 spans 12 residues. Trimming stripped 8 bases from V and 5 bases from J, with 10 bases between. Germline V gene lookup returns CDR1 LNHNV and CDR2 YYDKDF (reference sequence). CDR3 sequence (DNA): TGTGCCACCCGGGGCTTCGATCAGCCCCAGCATTTT. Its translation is CATRGFDQPQHF. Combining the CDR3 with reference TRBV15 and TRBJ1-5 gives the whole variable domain DAMVIQNPRYQVTQFGKPVTLSCSQTLNHNVMYWYQQKSSQAPKLLFHYYDKDFNNEADTPDNFQSRRPNTSFCFLDIRSPGLGDTAMYLCATRGFDQPQHFGDGTRLSIL.

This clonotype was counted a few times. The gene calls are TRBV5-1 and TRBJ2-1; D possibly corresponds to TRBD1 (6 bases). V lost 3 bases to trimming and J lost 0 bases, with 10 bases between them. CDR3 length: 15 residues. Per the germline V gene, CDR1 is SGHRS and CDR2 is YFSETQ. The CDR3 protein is CASSWGQSSYNEQFF. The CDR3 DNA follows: TGCGCCAGCAGCTGGGGACAAAGCTCCTACAATGAGCAGTTCTTC.

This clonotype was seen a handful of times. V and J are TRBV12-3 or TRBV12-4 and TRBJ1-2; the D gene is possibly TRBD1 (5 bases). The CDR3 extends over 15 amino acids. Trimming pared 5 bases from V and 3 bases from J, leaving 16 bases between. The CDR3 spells CASSTTTGRYYGYTF. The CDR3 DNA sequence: TGTGCCAGCAGTACTACAACGGGGCGGTACTATGGCTACACCTTC.

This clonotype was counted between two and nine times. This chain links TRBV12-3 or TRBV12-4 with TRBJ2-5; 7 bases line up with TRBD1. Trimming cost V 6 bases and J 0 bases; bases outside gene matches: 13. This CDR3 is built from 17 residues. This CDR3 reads CASRGTGTVSNQETQYF. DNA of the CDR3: TGTGCCAGCAGGGGTACCGGGACAGTCTCGAACCAAGAGACCCAGTACTTC.

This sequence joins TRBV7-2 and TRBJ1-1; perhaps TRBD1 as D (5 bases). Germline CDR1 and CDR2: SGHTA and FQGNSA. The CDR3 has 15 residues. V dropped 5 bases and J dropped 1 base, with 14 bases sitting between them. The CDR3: CASSPDSAQNTEAFF. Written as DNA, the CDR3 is TGTGCCAGCAGCCCCGACAGCGCCCAGAACACTGAAGCTTTCTTT.

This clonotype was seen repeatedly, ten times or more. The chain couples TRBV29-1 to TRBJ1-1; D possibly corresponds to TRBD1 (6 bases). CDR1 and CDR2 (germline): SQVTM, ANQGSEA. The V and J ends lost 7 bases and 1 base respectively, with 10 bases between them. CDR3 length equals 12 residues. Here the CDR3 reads CSGQTGNTEAFF. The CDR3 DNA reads TGCAGCGGACAGACAGGGAACACTGAAGCTTTCTTT. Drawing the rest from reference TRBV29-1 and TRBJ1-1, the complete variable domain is SAVISQKPSRDICQRGTSLTIQCQVDSQVTMMFWYRQQPGQSLTLIATANQGSEATYESGFVIDKFPISRPNLTFSTLTVSNMSPEDSSIYLCSGQTGNTEAFFGQGTRLTVV.

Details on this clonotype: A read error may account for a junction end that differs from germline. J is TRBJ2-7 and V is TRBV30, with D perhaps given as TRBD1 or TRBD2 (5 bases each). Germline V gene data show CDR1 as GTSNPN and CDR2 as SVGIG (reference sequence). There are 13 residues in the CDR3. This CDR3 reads CARSGGIDYEQYF. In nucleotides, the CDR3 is TGTGCCCGGAGTGGGGGTATCGATTACGAGCAGTACTTC.

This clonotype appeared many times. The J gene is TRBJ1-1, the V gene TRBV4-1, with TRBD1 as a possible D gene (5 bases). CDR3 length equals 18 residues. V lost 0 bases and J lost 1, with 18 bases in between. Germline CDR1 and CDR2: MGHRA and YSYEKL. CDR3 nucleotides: TGCGCCAGCAGCCAAGACAGGGTAGGGTACGTTGGGAACACTGAAGCTTTCTTT. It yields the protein CASSQDRVGYVGNTEAFF.

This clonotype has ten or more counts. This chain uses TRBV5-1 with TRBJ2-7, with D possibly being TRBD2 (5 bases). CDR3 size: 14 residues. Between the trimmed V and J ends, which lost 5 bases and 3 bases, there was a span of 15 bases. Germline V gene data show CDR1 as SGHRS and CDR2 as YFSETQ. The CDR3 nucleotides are TGCGCCAGCAGTCTCCCGGACTCCCTCTACGAGCAGTACTTC. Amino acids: CASSLPDSLYEQYF.